The rows below give T cell receptor beta chains drawn from one sample of a study of PD-L1 blockade in urothelial cancer. Libraries were prepared by immunoSEQ multiplex PCR; TCRdb keeps only in-frame clonotypes and omits some of them. Counted here are tens of thousands of clones, around 91% occurring once; the ten biggest clones make up around 11%. This material consisted of PBMCs, taken around atezolizumab (anti-PD-L1) treatment. These receptors were taken from an older woman with urothelial cancer. Each CDR3 is given without its conserved first and last residue. A D gene is named only where the DNA matches it firmly.

TRBJ1-1,TRBV14,.,12,ASSQDDSIGKAF
TRBJ2-2,TRBV6-1,TRBD2,13,ASSWAGVRTGELF
TRBJ2-1,TRBV10-3,TRBD2,13,AISEVLAGEKEQF
TRBJ2-7,TRBV18,.,13,ASSAAGAGSYEQY
TRBJ2-2,TRBV7-2,TRBD2,14,ASSLALLAGSGELF
TRBJ2-2,TRBV7-6,.,14,ASSAPTGTNTGELF
TRBJ2-5,TRBV9,.,10,ASSRGGETQY
TRBJ1-4,TRBV7-3,.,11,ASSPAGGEKLF
TRBJ1-1,TRBV19,.,13,ASTPIRGSSTEAF
TRBJ2-2,TRBV11-3,.,12,ASSLYSNTGELF
TRBJ2-5,TRBV5-1,TRBD1,13,ASSFATGLEETQY
TRBJ2-5,TRBV5-4,TRBD2,14,ASSLAASGGEETQY
TRBJ1-4,TRBV19,.,14,ASSMGVGALAEKLF
TRBJ2-7,TRBV18,.,15,ASSPRPGWRSSYEQY
TRBJ2-7,TRBV5-1,TRBD2,15,ASSLLGTSGSVDEQY
TRBJ2-2,TRBV4-2,TRBD2,15,ASSQVVAGGVTGELF
TRBJ2-1,TRBV11-2,TRBD2,16,ASSLDRGGGPRENEQF
TRBJ1-2,TRBV12-5,TRBD1,11,ASGTGGSLGYT
TRBJ1-4,TRBV13,.,15,ASSLGFRGAGGEKLF
TRBJ2-2,TRBV5-8,.,10,ASIAYTGELF
TRBJ2-7,TRBV18,TRBD1,12,ASRSGQGDYEQY
TRBJ2-3,TRBV7-9,.,13,ASSLVRSGTDTQY
TRBJ2-7,TRBV28,.,13,ASSLTAGARYEQY
TRBJ2-3,TRBV5-6,.,15,ASSLQLPQGSTDTQY
TRBJ1-3,TRBV7-9,.,12,ASRPQGSGNTIY
TRBJ2-3,TRBV18,.,11,ASSPPSEATQY
TRBJ1-2,TRBV7-9,.,12,ASSWIMGADGYT
TRBJ2-7,TRBV7-9,TRBD2,12,ASSLTSGSHEQY
TRBJ2-3,TRBV7-6,.,11,ASSLAPGDTQY
TRBJ1-1,TRBV5-1,TRBD1,12,ASSMTGANTEAF
TRBJ2-1,TRBV27,TRBD1,13,ASSLGTGAYNEQF
TRBJ2-2,TRBV15,TRBD1,13,VTRTGRLGAGELF
TRBJ2-1,TRBV6-1,.,12,ASSEIGRRNEQF
TRBJ1-6,TRBV20-1,.,9,TRTGGSPLH
TRBJ2-5,TRBV6-4,TRBD2,13,ASSEFCGRQETQY
TRBJ2-3,TRBV6-1,TRBD2,10,ASRASGSTQY
TRBJ2-7,TRBV9,TRBD1,13,ASSVGQGAFTEQY